One sample yielded the 10 T cell receptor beta chains listed below, sequenced in a study of blood T cell repertoires in COVID-19. Assay: immunoSEQ multiplex PCR; the TCRdb copy retains only in-frame clones and omits some. The sample gives approximately 70,000 clones, approximately 90% of which show up once; less than 7.5% is in the top ten. The sample taken for sequencing was peripheral blood. The origin of the receptors is an elderly woman with active COVID-19.

The V and J genes are TRBV11-1 and TRBJ2-5, with 9 bases matching TRBD1. The V gene end was trimmed by 4 bases and the J gene end by 4 bases; junction bases not matched to a gene: 10. This CDR3 has 16 residues. The germline V gene has CDR1 SGHAT and CDR2 FQDESV (reference sequence). This CDR3 reads CASSSGRTGAIETQYF. Written as DNA, the CDR3 is TGTGCCAGCAGCTCCGGCCGGACAGGGGCCATAGAGACCCAGTACTTC.

The rearrangement joins TRBV27 to TRBJ1-6; the D gene is possibly TRBD1 (5 bases). Looked up from germline, CDR1 is MNHEY and CDR2 is SMNVEV (reference sequence). Trimming removed 7 bases from V and 4 bases from J, with 11 bases in between. The CDR3 covers 14 residues. The DNA of the CDR3 is TGTGCCAGCAACATGACAGAATATAATTCACCCCTCCACTTT. Amino acids: CASNMTEYNSPLHF.

This chain connects TRBV7-2 to TRBJ2-5; 8 bases are a match to TRBD2. Germline CDR1 SGHTA, CDR2 FQGNSA. This CDR3 region has 17 residues. Losses at the gene ends were 3 bases for V and 5 bases for J; bases not matched to a gene: 14. In DNA form, the CDR3 reads TGTGCCAGCAGCTTGCCCCAGGGACTAGTTACGTCGGAGACCCAGTACTTC. Translation: CASSLPQGLVTSETQYF.

The rearrangement uses TRBV6-6 and TRBJ1-1; TRBD1 matches 8 bases. CDR1 and CDR2 from the germline V gene are MNHNY and SVGAGI (reference sequence). CDR3 size: 13 residues. The trim removed 8 bases at V and 5 bases at J, leaving 7 bases unmatched. CDR3 DNA: TGTGCCAGCCGAATTACAGGGGGTACTGAAGCTTTCTTT. It translates to CASRITGGTEAFF.

The J gene is TRBJ2-3, the V gene TRBV7-8; 7 positions agree with TRBD2. Germline V gives CDR1 SGHVS, CDR2 FQNEAQ. J lost 3 bases, V lost 1 base, and 7 bases had no gene match. This CDR3 has 16 amino acids. This CDR3 is CASSLVGGLRTDTQYF. CDR3 DNA: TGTGCCAGCAGCTTAGTGGGGGGACTAAGGACAGATACGCAGTATTTT.

The chain combines TRBV5-6 with TRBJ1-1, with D possibly TRBD1 on 6 matching bases. CDR1 SGHDT and CDR2 YYEEEE come from the germline V gene. V lost 0 bases to trimming and J lost 4 bases, with 19 bases between them. The CDR3 has 17 amino acids. The CDR3 is CASSLEVAGAGSTEAFF. CDR3 sequence (DNA): TGTGCCAGCAGCTTGGAGGTCGCGGGGGCTGGTAGCACTGAAGCTTTCTTT.

This chain joins TRBV28 and TRBJ2-3; 16 bases agree with TRBD2. The V segment lost 4 bases and the J segment 4 bases; nucleotides outside the gene matches: 2. CDR3 size: 16 residues. Germline V gene data show CDR1 as MDHEN and CDR2 as SYDVKM. The CDR3 loop reads CASSSGLAGGPDTQYF. The DNA of the CDR3 is TGTGCCAGCAGTTCGGGACTAGCGGGAGGGCCAGATACGCAGTATTTT.

In this sample, this clone turned up once. The chain joins TRBV28 to TRBJ2-1; 12 bases line up with TRBD2. The germline V gene has CDR1 MDHEN and CDR2 SYDVKM. The CDR3 sequence is 19 residues long. The V and J ends lost 6 bases and 0 bases, in that order; junction bases with no gene match: 12. The CDR3 protein is CASRELGLAGLSSYNEQFF. CDR3 in DNA: TGTGCCAGCAGGGAACTCGGACTAGCGGGATTGAGCTCCTACAATGAGCAGTTCTTC.

The rearrangement uses TRBV2 and TRBJ2-1, with a tentative D call TRBD2 (6 bases). Per the germline V gene, CDR1 is SNHLY and CDR2 is FYNNEI. The CDR3 is made up of 13 amino acids. Between the trimmed V and J ends, which lost 4 bases and 6 bases, there was a span of 10 bases. This CDR3 reads CASSGGTVNEQFF. The CDR3 nucleotides are TGTGCCAGCAGTGGGGGGACTGTCAATGAGCAGTTCTTC.

The chain is built from TRBV4-3 and TRBJ2-1; 7 nucleotides line up with TRBD2. The germline CDR1 and CDR2 sequences are LGHNA and YSLEER. Losses at the gene ends were 4 bases for V and 6 bases for J; bases not matched to a gene: 6. This CDR3 spans 14 amino acids. The CDR3 DNA sequence: TGCGCCAGCAGCCTCGACGGGAGGCTCAATGAGCAGTTCTTC. This encodes CASSLDGRLNEQFF.